This T cell receptor (beta chain) was identified in a study of T-cell memory formation after mild COVID-19. General study results and limits: Some responding clones appeared in pre-infection memory, suggesting cross-reactive memory joined.

In its sample, this clonotype was seen a few times. What it binds is not known. TCRdb independently ran MiXCR on the 5' RACE reads; one entry per CDR3 protein. The sample records approximately 240,000 distinct CDR3 sequences, around 17% being singletons. What was sequenced was PBMCs or a T cell subset sorted from them (not recorded which). The sequence was obtained from a man aged 18-30 years who had mild COVID-19 (a few samples of this study predate the infection). Cell type and time point are not known.

The CDR3 DNA sequence: TGTGCCAGCAGTGAGTACAGGACGGCGGAAGCTTTCTTT. This gives the protein CASSEYRTAEAFF. The chain combines TRBV6-2 or TRBV6-3 with TRBJ1-1, with a possible D match to TRBD1 (5 bases). Trimming stripped 5 bases from V and 8 bases from J, with 15 bases between. The CDR3 contains 13 residues. Germline V gene lookup returns CDR1 MNHEY and CDR2 SVGEGT.